The present T cell receptor beta chain was sequenced within a study of a mutant IDH1 vaccine in newly diagnosed glioma. About the research overall: There were 62.5% males and roughly 38% females among treated patients, whose mean age was about 38 years. Patients were pretreated with radiotherapy, temozolomide, or both, mostly both.

Concerning this clone itself: Its antigen is not identified.

Stated time point: week 5, during vaccination. Topical imiquimod accompanied each vaccine dose, which consisted of 300 ug of mutant IDH1 20-mer peptide. Donor diagnoses consisted of new WHO grade 3 or 4 IDH1-mutant, ATRX-lost astrocytomas. Per germline, CDR1 SGDLS and CDR2 YYNGEE. This CDR3 region has 17 residues. Trimming removed 0 bases at V and 3 bases at J, with 18 bases between. Using immunoSEQ multiplex PCR, the repertoire was profiled, and TCRdb retains in-frame clones only, with some absent. This table has around 23,000 clones, approximately 80% appearing once. V is TRBV9 and J is TRBJ2-5; the D gene is possibly TRBD2 (6 bases). The TCR was taken from a man aged 40-55 years with glioma. This specimen was PBMCs, taken from a glioma patient whose treatment included an IDH1 peptide vaccine. The CDR3 spells CASSVGLGTWGEETQYF. The CDR3, as DNA: TGTGCCAGCAGCGTAGGCTTGGGGACGTGGGGGGAAGAGACCCAGTACTTC.